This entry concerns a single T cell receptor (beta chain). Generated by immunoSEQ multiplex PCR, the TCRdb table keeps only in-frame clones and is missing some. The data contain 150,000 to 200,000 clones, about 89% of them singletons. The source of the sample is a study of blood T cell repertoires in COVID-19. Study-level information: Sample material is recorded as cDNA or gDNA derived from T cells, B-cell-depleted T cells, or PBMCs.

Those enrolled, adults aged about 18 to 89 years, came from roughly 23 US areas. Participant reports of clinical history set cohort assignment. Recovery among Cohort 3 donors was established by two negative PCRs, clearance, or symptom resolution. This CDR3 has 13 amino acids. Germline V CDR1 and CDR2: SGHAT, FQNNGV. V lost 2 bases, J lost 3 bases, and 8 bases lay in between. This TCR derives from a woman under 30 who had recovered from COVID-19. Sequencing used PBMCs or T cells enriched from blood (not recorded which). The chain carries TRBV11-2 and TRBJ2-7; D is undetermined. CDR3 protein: CASSLSPGYEQYF. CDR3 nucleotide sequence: TGTGCCAGCAGCTTAAGCCCCGGCTACGAGCAGTACTTC. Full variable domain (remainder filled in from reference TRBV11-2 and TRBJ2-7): EAGVAQSPRYKIIEKRQSVAFWCNPISGHATLYWYQQILGQGPKLLIQFQNNGVVDDSQLPKDRFSAERLKGVDSTLKIQPAKLEDSAVYLCASSLSPGYEQYFGPGTRLTVT.